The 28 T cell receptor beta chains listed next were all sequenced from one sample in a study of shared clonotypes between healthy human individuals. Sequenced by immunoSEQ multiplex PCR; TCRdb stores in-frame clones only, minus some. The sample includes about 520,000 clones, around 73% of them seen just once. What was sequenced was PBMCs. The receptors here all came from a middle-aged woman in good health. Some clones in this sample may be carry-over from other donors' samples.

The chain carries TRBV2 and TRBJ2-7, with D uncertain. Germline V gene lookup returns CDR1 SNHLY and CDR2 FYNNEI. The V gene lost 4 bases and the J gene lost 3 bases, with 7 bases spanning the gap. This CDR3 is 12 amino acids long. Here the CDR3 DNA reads TGTGCCAGCAGTGCATACAACTACGAGCAGTACTTC. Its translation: CASSAYNYEQYF.

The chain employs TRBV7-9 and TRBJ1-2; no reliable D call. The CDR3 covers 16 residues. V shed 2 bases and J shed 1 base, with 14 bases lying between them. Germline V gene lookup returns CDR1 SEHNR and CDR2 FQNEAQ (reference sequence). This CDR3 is CASSLSADPLNYGYTF. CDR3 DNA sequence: TGTGCCAGCAGCTTAAGCGCAGACCCACTTAACTATGGCTACACCTTC. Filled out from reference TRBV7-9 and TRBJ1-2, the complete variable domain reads DTGVSQNPRHKITKRGQNVTFRCDPISEHNRLYWYRQTLGQGPEFLTYFQNEAQLEKSRLLSDRFSAERPKGSFSTLEIQRTEQGDSAMYLCASSLSADPLNYGYTFGSGTRLTVV.

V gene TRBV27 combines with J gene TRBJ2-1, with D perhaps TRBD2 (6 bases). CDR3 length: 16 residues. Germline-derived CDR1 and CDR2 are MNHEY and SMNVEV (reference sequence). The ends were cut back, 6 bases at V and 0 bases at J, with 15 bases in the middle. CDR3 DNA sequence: TGTGCCAGCAGCCTTAGCGGCCCGAGCTCCTACAATGAGCAGTTCTTC. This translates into CASSLSGPSSYNEQFF.

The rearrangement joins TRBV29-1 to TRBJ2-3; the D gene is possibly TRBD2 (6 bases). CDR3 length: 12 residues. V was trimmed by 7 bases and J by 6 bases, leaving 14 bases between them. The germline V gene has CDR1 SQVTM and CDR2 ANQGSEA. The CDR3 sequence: CSGVTGGDTQYF. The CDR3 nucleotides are TGCAGCGGGGTTACAGGAGGGGATACGCAGTATTTT.

CDR3: CASSPPTSGSYEQYF. The CDR3 DNA reads TGTGCCAGCAGCCCTCCGACTAGCGGCTCCTACGAGCAGTACTTC. The gene calls are TRBV2 and TRBJ2-7, with 9 bases that match TRBD2. With 6 bases clipped from V and 0 bases from J, the junction kept 6 bases outside the gene matches. This CDR3 has 15 amino acids. CDR1 and CDR2 (germline): SNHLY, FYNNEI.

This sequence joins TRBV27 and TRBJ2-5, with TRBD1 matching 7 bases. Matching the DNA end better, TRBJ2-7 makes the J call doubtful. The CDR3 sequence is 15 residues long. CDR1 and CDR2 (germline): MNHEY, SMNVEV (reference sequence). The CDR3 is CASSRRPGQKYEQYF. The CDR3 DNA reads TGTGCCAGCAGTCGACGCCCGGGACAGAAATACGAGCAGTACTTC.

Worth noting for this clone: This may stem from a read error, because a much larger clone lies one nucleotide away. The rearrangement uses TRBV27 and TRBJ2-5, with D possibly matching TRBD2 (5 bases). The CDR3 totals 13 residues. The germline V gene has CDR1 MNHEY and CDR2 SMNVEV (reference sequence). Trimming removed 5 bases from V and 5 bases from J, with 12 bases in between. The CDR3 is CASSRRGSETQYF. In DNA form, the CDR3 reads TGTGCCAGCAGTCGACGGGGTAGTGAGACCCAGTACTTC.

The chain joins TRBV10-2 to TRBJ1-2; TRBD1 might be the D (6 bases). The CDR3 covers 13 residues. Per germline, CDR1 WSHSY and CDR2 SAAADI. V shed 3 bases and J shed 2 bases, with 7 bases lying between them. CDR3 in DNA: TGCGCCAGCAGTGACAGGGGAAACTATGGCTACACCTTC. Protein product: CASSDRGNYGYTF.

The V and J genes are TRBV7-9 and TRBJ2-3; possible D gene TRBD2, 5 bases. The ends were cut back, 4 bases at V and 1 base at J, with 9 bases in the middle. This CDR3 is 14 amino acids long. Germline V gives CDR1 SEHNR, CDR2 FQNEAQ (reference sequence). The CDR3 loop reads CASSYGAGTDTQYF. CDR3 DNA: TGTGCCAGCAGCTATGGAGCGGGCACAGATACGCAGTATTTT.

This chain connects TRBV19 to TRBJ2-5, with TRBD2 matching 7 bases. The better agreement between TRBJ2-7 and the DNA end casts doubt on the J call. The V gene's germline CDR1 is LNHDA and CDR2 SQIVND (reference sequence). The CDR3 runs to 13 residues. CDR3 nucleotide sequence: TGTGCCAGTAGCCCCGGGACTACCTACGAGCAGTACTTC. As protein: CASSPGTTYEQYF.

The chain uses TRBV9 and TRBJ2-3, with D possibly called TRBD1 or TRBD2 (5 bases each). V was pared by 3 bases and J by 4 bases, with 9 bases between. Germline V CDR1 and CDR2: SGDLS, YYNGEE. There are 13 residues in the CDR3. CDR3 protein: CASSGGFSDTQYF. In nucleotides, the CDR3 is TGTGCCAGCAGCGGGGGGTTTTCAGATACGCAGTATTTT. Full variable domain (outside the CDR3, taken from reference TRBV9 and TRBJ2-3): DSGVTQTPKHLITATGQRVTLRCSPRSGDLSVYWYQQSLDQGLQFLIQYYNGEERAKGNILERFSAQQFPDLHSELNLSSLELGDSALYFCASSGGFSDTQYFGPGTRLTVL.

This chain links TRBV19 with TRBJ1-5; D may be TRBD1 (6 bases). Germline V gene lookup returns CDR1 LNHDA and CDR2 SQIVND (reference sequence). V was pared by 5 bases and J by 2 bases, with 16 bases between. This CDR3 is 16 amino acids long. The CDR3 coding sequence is TGTGCCAGTAGTCCCCGACTGGGGGCTGGCAATCAGCCCCAGCATTTT. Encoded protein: CASSPRLGAGNQPQHF.

DNA for the CDR3: TGCGCCAGCAGCTTGAGGATAGGGGAGAGCACTGAAGCTTTCTTT. Amino acids: CASSLRIGESTEAFF. The V gene is TRBV5-1, the J gene TRBJ1-1, with a tentative D call TRBD1 (5 bases). This CDR3 is built from 15 residues. The germline V gene has CDR1 SGHRS and CDR2 YFSETQ. Trimming left V 1 base short and J 4 bases short, with 14 bases between.

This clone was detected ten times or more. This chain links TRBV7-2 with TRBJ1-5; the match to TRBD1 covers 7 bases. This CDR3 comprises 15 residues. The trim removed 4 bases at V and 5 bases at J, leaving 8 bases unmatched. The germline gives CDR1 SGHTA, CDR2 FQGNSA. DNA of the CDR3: TGTGCCAGCAGCTCGAGAATAGGACAGGATCAGCCCCAGCATTTT. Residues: CASSSRIGQDQPQHF.

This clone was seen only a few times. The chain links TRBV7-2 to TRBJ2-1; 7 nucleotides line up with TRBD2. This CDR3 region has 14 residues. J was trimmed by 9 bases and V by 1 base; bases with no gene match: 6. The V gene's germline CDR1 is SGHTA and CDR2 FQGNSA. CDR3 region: CASSLGEASGEQFF. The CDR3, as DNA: TGTGCCAGCAGCTTAGGGGAAGCTAGCGGTGAGCAGTTCTTC.

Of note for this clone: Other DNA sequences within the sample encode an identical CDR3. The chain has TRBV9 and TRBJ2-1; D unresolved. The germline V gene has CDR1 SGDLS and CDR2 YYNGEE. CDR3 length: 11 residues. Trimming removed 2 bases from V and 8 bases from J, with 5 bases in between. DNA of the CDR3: TGTGCCAGCAGCGTTGGCTATGAGCAGTTCTTC. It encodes CASSVGYEQFF. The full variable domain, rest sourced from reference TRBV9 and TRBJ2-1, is DSGVTQTPKHLITATGQRVTLRCSPRSGDLSVYWYQQSLDQGLQFLIQYYNGEERAKGNILERFSAQQFPDLHSELNLSSLELGDSALYFCASSVGYEQFFGPGTRLTVL.

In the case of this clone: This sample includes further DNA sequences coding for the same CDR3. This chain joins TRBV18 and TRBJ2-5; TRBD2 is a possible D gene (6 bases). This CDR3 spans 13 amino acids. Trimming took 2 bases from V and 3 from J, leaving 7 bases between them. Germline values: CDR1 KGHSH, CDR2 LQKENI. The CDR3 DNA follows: TGTGCCAGCTCACCAGCGGGGAAAGAGACCCAGTACTTC. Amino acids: CASSPAGKETQYF.

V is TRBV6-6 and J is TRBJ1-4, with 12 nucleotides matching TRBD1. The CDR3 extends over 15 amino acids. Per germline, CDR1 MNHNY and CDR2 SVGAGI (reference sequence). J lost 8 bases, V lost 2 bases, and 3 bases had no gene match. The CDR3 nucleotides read TGTGCCAGCAGTTACCCGGGACAGGGGGCGGAAAAACTGTTTTTT. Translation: CASSYPGQGAEKLFF.

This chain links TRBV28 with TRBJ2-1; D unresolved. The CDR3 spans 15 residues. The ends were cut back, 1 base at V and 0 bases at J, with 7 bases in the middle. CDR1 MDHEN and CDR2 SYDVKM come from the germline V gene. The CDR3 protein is CASSLLRSSYNEQFF. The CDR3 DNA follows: TGTGCCAGCAGTTTATTGCGGAGCTCCTACAATGAGCAGTTCTTC. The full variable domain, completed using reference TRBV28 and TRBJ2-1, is DVKVTQSSRYLVKRTGEKVFLECVQDMDHENMFWYRQDPGLGLRLIYFSYDVKMKEKGDIPEGYSVSREKKERFSLILESASTNQTSMYLCASSLLRSSYNEQFFGPGTRLTVL.

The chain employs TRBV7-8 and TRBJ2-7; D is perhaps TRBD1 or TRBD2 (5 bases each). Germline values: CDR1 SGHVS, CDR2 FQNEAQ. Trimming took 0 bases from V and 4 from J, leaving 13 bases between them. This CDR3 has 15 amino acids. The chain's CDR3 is CASSLAQSGGYEQYF. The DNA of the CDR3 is TGTGCCAGCAGCTTAGCGCAGTCTGGGGGTTACGAGCAGTACTTC.

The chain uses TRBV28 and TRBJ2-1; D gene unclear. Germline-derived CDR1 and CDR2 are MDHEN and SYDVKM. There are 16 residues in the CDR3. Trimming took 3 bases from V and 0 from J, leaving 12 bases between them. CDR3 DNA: TGTGCCAGCAGTTTGCTCAGGCTGAGCTCCTACAATGAGCAGTTCTTC. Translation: CASSLLRLSSYNEQFF.

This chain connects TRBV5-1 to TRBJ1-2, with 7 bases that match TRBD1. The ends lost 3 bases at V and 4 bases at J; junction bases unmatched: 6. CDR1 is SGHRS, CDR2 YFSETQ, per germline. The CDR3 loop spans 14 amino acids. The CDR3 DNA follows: TGCGCCAGCAGCTATACAGGGGAAGGCTATGGCTACACCTTC. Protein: CASSYTGEGYGYTF.

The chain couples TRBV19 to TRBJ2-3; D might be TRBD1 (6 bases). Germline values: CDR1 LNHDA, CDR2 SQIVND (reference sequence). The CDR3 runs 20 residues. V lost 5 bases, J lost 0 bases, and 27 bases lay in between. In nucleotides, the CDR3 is TGTGCCAGTAGTCCCAGGGGATCTATGGGCCTCTCTTCTAGCACAGATACGCAGTATTTT. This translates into CASSPRGSMGLSSSTDTQYF.

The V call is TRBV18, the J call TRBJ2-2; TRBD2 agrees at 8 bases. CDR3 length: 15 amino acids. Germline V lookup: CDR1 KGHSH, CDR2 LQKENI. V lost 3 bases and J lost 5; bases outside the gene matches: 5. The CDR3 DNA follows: TGTGCCAGCTCACCCCCGGGAGGGGGGACCGGGGAGCTGTTTTTT. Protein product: CASSPPGGGTGELFF. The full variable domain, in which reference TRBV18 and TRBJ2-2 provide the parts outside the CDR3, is NAGVMQNPRHLVRRRGQEARLRCSPMKGHSHVYWYRQLPEEGLKFMVYLQKENIIDESGMPKERFSAEFPKEGPSILRIQQVVRGDSAAYFCASSPPGGGTGELFFGEGSRLTVL.

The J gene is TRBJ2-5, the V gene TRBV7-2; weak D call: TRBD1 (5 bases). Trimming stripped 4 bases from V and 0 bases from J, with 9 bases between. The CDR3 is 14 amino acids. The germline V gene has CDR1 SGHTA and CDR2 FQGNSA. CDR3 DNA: TGTGCCAGCAGCTCGACAGCCCACCAAGAGACCCAGTACTTC. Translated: CASSSTAHQETQYF.

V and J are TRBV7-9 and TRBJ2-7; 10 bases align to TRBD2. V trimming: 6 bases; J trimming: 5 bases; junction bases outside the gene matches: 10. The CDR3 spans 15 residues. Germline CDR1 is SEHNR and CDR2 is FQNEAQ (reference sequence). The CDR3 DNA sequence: TGTGCCAGCAGACTTGCAGCGGGAGGGCCCCACGAGCAGTACTTC. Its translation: CASRLAAGGPHEQYF.

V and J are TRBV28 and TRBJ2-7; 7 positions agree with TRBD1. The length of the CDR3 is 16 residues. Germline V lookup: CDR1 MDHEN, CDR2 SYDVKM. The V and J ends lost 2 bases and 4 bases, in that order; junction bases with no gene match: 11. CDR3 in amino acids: CASSLPGQRPPYEQYF. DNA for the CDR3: TGTGCCAGCAGTTTACCGGGACAGCGCCCCCCTTACGAGCAGTACTTC. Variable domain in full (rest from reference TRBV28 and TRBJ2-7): DVKVTQSSRYLVKRTGEKVFLECVQDMDHENMFWYRQDPGLGLRLIYFSYDVKMKEKGDIPEGYSVSREKKERFSLILESASTNQTSMYLCASSLPGQRPPYEQYFGPGTRLTVT.

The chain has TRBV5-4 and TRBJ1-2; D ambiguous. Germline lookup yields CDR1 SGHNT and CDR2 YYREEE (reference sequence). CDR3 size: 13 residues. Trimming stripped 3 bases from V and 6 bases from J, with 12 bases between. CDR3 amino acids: CASSSGGHDGYTF. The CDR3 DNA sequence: TGTGCCAGCAGCTCCGGCGGGCATGATGGCTACACCTTC.